The entry that follows covers one T cell receptor (beta chain) sequence. Which antigen it targets is not known. The sample belongs to a study of T cells expressing NK-cell markers (dated by TCRdb to 2018 to 2021). Describing the broader study: TCR beta-chain repertoires were profiled in sorted CD3+CD56+NKG2C+, CD3+CD56+NKG2C- and CD3+CD56-NKG2C+ T-cell subsets from several donors. Of the eight sequenced donors, seven were found to be HCMV-seropositive and one was found to be HCMV-seronegative. Libraries were sequenced as 2 x 150 bp reads on Illumina HiSeq 2000/2500, MiSeq or NextSeq. Randomly selected healthy volunteers, three men and five women, were used as the eight sequenced donors.

The research as a whole found: Those dominant clonotypes were again the most abundant among CD3+CD56-NKG2C+ cells in a handful of donors, at roughly 25-65%. Whether the expanded NKG2C-expressing T cell clones were specific for HCMV antigens remained unclear. In six donors, the dominant CD3+CD56+NKG2C+ clonotypes ranked among the top 10 CD8+ clonotypes, making up roughly 1.0-8% of CD8+ T cells.

CDR1 and CDR2 are read off the germline V gene as LGHNT and FRNRAP. The CDR3 measures 16 amino acids from cysteine to phenylalanine. No coding sequence is recorded. HCMV-specific IgG was detected in serum with a commercial ELISA kit to determine HCMV serostatus. Ficoll density gradient centrifugation was used to isolate peripheral blood mononuclear cells from blood. The sample was run on an Illumina HiSeq 2000. TCR beta cDNA libraries were prepared using 5'RACE template switching, which introduced a universal primer site and unique molecular identifiers. cDNA synthesis was primed from the TCR beta constant segment, followed by two successive PCR amplification steps. Under the source paper's analysis protocol: MIGEC handled demultiplexing of the reads and grouping by UMI, while MiTCR was used to assemble and quantify clonotypes. Only TCR cDNA sequences supported by at least two reads were kept to exclude erroneous sequences. The tcR package was used for downstream repertoire analysis, and clonotypes were matched between fractions using CDR3 nucleotide sequence together with V segment. VDJmatch was used to annotate antigen specificity against VDJdb, with one amino acid substitution in CDR3 permitted. After the reads were reprocessed by TCRdb, one entry was made per CDR3 protein sequence, with no DNA. These V and J calls derive from TCRdb rather than the authors' analysis. The sample table records 300,000 to 450,000 distinct CDR3 sequences. The ten largest make up 5.2% of the sample.

The chain couples TRBV12-5 to TRBJ2-1; TCRdb returns TRBD2, unconfirmable since there is no DNA. Input material: blood T cells: a sorted CD56 or NKG2C T cell subset, CD4+ or CD8+ T cells, or bulk PBMC T cells (not recorded which). The sequence derives from a man aged 18-70 years in good health. CDR3 loop: CASGLASGLPSGEQFF.